The 8 T cell receptor beta chains below come from one sample, sequenced in a study of cytomegalovirus exposure and HLA in healthy donors (dated by TCRdb to 2015 to 2018). The library relied on the immunoSEQ multiplex PCR assay. For the multiplex PCR, a mixture combining 60 forward primers for TCR Vbeta segments and 13 reverse primers for TCR Jbeta segments was used. TCRdb carries this immuneACCESS record with in-frame sequences only. Its versions omit some clonotypes, under half of them owing to an unresolved V gene in the studies checked, with the rest unexplained. Here the sample has 100,000 to 150,000 clones; under 20% occur a single time. The ten largest make up approximately 2.6% of the sample. Source material: PBMCs. The receptors here all came from a female donor in good health and CMV-seropositive.

The rearrangement uses TRBV29-1 and TRBJ1-1, with D possibly matching TRBD1 (6 bases). This CDR3 has 13 residues. Trimming removed 6 bases at V and 3 bases at J, with 14 bases between. Germline V lookup: CDR1 SQVTM, CDR2 ANQGSEA. In DNA, the CDR3 is TGCAGCGTGTATGGGGGGGCCCACACTGAAGCTTTCTTT. This encodes CSVYGGAHTEAFF.

This chain connects TRBV11-3 to TRBJ2-7; TRBD2 matches 7 bases. The V segment lost 3 bases and the J segment 0 bases; nucleotides outside the gene matches: 5. This CDR3 contains 15 residues. Germline V gene sequence: CDR1 SGHNT, CDR2 YENEEA. CDR3 in amino acids: CASSFGASGSYEQYF. The CDR3 coding sequence is TGTGCCAGCAGCTTCGGGGCTAGCGGCTCCTACGAGCAGTACTTC.

The rearrangement links TRBV5-5 to TRBJ2-1; D uncertain. Trimming cost V 0 bases and J 0 bases, with 7 bases left between them. In germline, CDR1 is SGHKS, CDR2 YYEKEE (reference sequence). The CDR3 is made up of 15 amino acids. CDR3 loop: CASSLEQNSYNEQFF. CDR3 coding DNA: TGTGCCAGCAGCTTGGAACAGAACTCCTACAATGAGCAGTTCTTC.

The V gene is TRBV27, the J gene TRBJ2-7; no clear D gene. V was clipped by 0 bases and J by 6 bases, with 15 bases between them. This CDR3 region has 15 residues. Germline-derived CDR1 and CDR2 are MNHEY and SMNVEV (reference sequence). The CDR3 nucleotides are TGTGCCAGCAGTTTATCGAGCTACCCTCTTCTCGAGCAGTACTTC. Translating gives CASSLSSYPLLEQYF.

This clone was recorded a few times. The chain uses TRBV4-1 and TRBJ1-1; 9 nucleotides align to TRBD1. The J segment lost 7 bases and the V segment lost 4 bases, leaving 4 bases of the junction unmatched. CDR3 length: 13 amino acids. Germline V lookup: CDR1 MGHRA, CDR2 YSYEKL. The DNA for the CDR3 is TGCGCCAGCAGCCGGAGGACAGGGGATGAAGCTTTCTTT. Protein sequence: CASSRRTGDEAFF.

The sample holds a few counts of this clone. The V and J genes are TRBV2 and TRBJ1-4, with D hard to call. The CDR3 runs to 13 residues. The V gene's germline CDR1 is SNHLY and CDR2 FYNNEI. The V and J ends lost 2 bases and 13 bases respectively, with 14 bases between them. The CDR3 coding sequence is TGTGCCAGCAGTGAAATTCGCGGGGTTGGACTGTTTTTT. Its protein is CASSEIRGVGLFF.

The V call is TRBV11-2, the J call TRBJ2-7, with TRBD1 matching over 7 bases. V gave up 2 bases and J gave up 3 bases; unmatched junction bases: 10. Germline-derived CDR1 and CDR2 are SGHAT and FQNNGV. The length of the CDR3 is 16 residues. This chain's CDR3 is CASSLISGTVVYEQYF. The DNA of the CDR3 is TGTGCCAGCAGCTTAATATCCGGGACAGTGGTCTACGAGCAGTACTTC.

This clone has only a few counts. V gene TRBV4-2 combines with J gene TRBJ2-2; 8 positions match TRBD2. The germline gives CDR1 LGHNA, CDR2 YNFKEQ. V lost 4 bases to trimming and J lost 5 bases; unmatched junction nucleotides: 6. The CDR3 totals 15 residues. CDR3 sequence reads: CASSPRVAGTGELFF. The CDR3 bases are TGTGCCAGCAGCCCTCGGGTAGCGGGGACCGGGGAGCTGTTTTTT.